One and the same sample provided the 12 T cell receptor beta chains below, sequenced in a study of shared clonotypes between healthy human individuals. TCRdb keeps only in-frame clones here, not all; method: immunoSEQ multiplex PCR. The repertoire consists of about 490,000 clones, with 60% to 80% occurring once and the leading ten covering approximately 12%. The sample taken for sequencing was PBMCs. These receptors originate from a woman between 40 and 55 years old in good health. Some clones in this sample may be carry-over from other donors' samples.

CDR3 DNA sequence: TGTGCCAGTAGTATTACGGGAGGGCCGGGTGAGCAGTTCTTC. As protein: CASSITGGPGEQFF. This rearrangement joins TRBV19 to TRBJ2-1; 8 nucleotides agree with TRBD2. Germline CDR1 LNHDA, CDR2 SQIVND (reference sequence). The trim removed 3 bases at V and 9 bases at J, leaving 7 bases unmatched. The CDR3 extends over 14 amino acids.

This clone was seen a single time. This sequence joins TRBV7-3 and TRBJ2-1; 8 bases align to TRBD2. This CDR3 has 15 residues. CDR1 and CDR2 from the germline V gene are SGHTA and FQGTGA. Unmatched junction bases numbered 2, after V lost 2 bases and J lost 2 bases. This chain's CDR3 is CASSLAGGTYNEQFF. The DNA of the CDR3 is TGTGCCAGCAGCTTAGCGGGAGGAACCTACAATGAGCAGTTCTTC.

CDR3 coding DNA: TGTGCCAGCTCACCGGAGGGGAGCTCCTACAATGAGCAGTTCTTC. The encoded protein is CASSPEGSSYNEQFF. V usage is TRBV18 and J usage is TRBJ2-1; D perhaps matches TRBD2 (6 bases). From germline, CDR1 is KGHSH and CDR2 LQKENI. The CDR3 is 15 residues long. Trimming took off 3 bases at V and 0 bases at J, with 9 bases between the two ends.

The chain couples TRBV10-2 to TRBJ2-3; 14 positions match TRBD2. Germline V gene sequence: CDR1 WSHSY, CDR2 SAAADI. V gave up 2 bases and J gave up 1 base; unmatched junction bases: 5. The CDR3 loop spans 18 amino acids. The CDR3 reads CASSEGTSGSWGTDTQYF. DNA for the CDR3: TGCGCCAGCAGTGAGGGGACTAGCGGGAGTTGGGGCACAGATACGCAGTATTTT.

V gene TRBV5-1 combines with J gene TRBJ2-7, with TRBD2 matching 7 bases. The CDR3 has 15 residues. V trimming: 0 bases; J trimming: 6 bases; junction bases outside the gene matches: 9. In germline, CDR1 is SGHRS, CDR2 YFSETQ. DNA for the CDR3: TGCGCCAGCAGCTTGGTTCCGGCAGGGAGGGGCGAGCAGTACTTC. Amino acid sequence: CASSLVPAGRGEQYF.

The chain recombines TRBV6-6 with TRBJ2-7; D might be TRBD1 (5 bases). Germline CDR1 MNHNY, CDR2 SVGAGI (reference sequence). This CDR3 contains 16 residues. V was pared by 2 bases and J by 0 bases, with 14 bases between. The CDR3 DNA follows: TGTGCCAGCAGTTACGGTGGGGCAAGCGTCTCCTACGAGCAGTACTTC. Translation gives CASSYGGASVSYEQYF.

This rearrangement joins TRBV7-2 to TRBJ2-3, with 11 bases matching TRBD1. With V trimmed by 0 bases and J by 4 bases, 9 bases remained unmatched. This CDR3 comprises 18 residues. The germline V gene has CDR1 SGHTA and CDR2 FQGNSA. The CDR3 DNA is TGTGCCAGCAGCTTAGCCCAGGGGTCGGGACAGGGGGCAGATACGCAGTATTTT. The encoded protein is CASSLAQGSGQGADTQYF.

The chain joins TRBV4-2 to TRBJ2-1, with TRBD2 identical over 9 bases. The CDR3 contains 17 residues. Germline CDR1 and CDR2: LGHNA and YNFKEQ. After removal of 0 bases from V and 12 bases from J, the junction contained 15 bases not matched to a gene. The CDR3 here is CASSQDGAVAGGRGQFF. The CDR3 DNA sequence: TGTGCCAGCAGCCAAGATGGGGCTGTCGCGGGAGGGCGGGGGCAGTTCTTC.

The chain is built from TRBV9 and TRBJ2-6; 10 nucleotides match TRBD1. There are 19 residues in the CDR3. V lost 3 bases and J lost 0; bases outside the gene matches: 9. In germline, CDR1 is SGDLS, CDR2 YYNGEE. The CDR3 region has the DNA TGTGCCAGCAGCGCTCCGGGACAGGGGCCGAACTCTGGGGCCAACGTCCTGACTTTC. It specifies CASSAPGQGPNSGANVLTF.

The V and J genes are TRBV5-6 and TRBJ2-1; 8 bases agree with TRBD2. The germline gives CDR1 SGHDT, CDR2 YYEEEE. This CDR3 contains 16 residues. Trimming at V came to 4 bases and at J to 2 bases, leaving 8 bases not matched to a gene. The CDR3 is CASSPYGSGAYNEQFF. CDR3 sequence (DNA): TGTGCCAGCAGCCCATATGGTAGCGGGGCCTACAATGAGCAGTTCTTC. The full variable domain, completed using reference TRBV5-6 and TRBJ2-1, is DAGVTQSPTHLIKTRGQQVTLRCSPKSGHDTVSWYQQALGQGPQFIFQYYEEEERQRGNFPDRFSGHQFPNYSSELNVNALLLGDSALYLCASSPYGSGAYNEQFFGPGTRLTVL.

The sample holds many counts of this clone. This sample includes further DNA sequences coding for the same CDR3. The genes are TRBV6-6 and TRBJ1-5; 8 bases match TRBD1. The V gene's germline CDR1 is MNHNY and CDR2 SVGAGI (reference sequence). After removal of 10 bases from V and 4 bases from J, the junction contained 6 bases not matched to a gene. The CDR3 is 13 residues long. The CDR3 DNA is TGTGCCACAGTACAGGGGGTGAATCAGCCCCAGCATTTT. This encodes CATVQGVNQPQHF.

V and J are TRBV14 and TRBJ2-5; D remains unclear. The CDR3 spans 17 residues. Germline V gene sequence: CDR1 SGHDN, CDR2 FVKESK. V shed 0 bases and J shed 5 bases, with 19 bases lying between them. This chain's CDR3 is CASSQEPPTSVKETQYF. DNA of the CDR3: TGTGCCAGCAGCCAAGAACCCCCAACGTCGGTTAAGGAGACCCAGTACTTC.